The 14 T cell receptor beta chains listed next were all sequenced from one sample in a study of cytomegalovirus exposure and HLA in healthy donors. PCR amplification relied on 60 Vbeta primers (plus 13 Jbeta primers). Sequencing used immunoSEQ multiplex PCR; TCRdb keeps in-frame clones, though not all of them. In the table there are fewer than 200,000 clones, 80% of which are singletons. What was sequenced was PBMCs. These TCRs come from a woman in her forties or fifties in good health and CMV-seropositive.

The V gene is TRBV4-1, the J gene TRBJ1-2; 7 bases line up with TRBD1. V lost 4 bases, J lost 4 bases, and 12 bases stayed unmatched. The germline V gene has CDR1 MGHRA and CDR2 YSYEKL. The CDR3 has 16 amino acids. CDR3 DNA: TGCGCCAGCAGCCCGGGGACAGCCCTCGATTTCTATGGCTACACCTTC. Amino acid sequence: CASSPGTALDFYGYTF.

This clone is a singleton in its sample. The rearrangement uses TRBV7-2 and TRBJ2-5; the match to TRBD2 covers 9 bases. V was pared by 2 bases and J by 2 bases, with 12 bases of the junction left unmatched. The CDR3 is 18 amino acids. Per the germline V gene, CDR1 is SGHTA and CDR2 is FQGNSA. CDR3 sequence reads: CASSLSVRGGRRQETQYF. CDR3 nucleotide sequence: TGTGCCAGCAGCTTATCGGTGCGGGGGGGCCGGAGGCAAGAGACCCAGTACTTC. Full variable domain (rest looked up from reference TRBV7-2 and TRBJ2-5): GAGVSQSPSNKVTEKGKDVELRCDPISGHTALYWYRQSLGQGLEFLIYFQGNSAPDKSGLPSDRFSAERTGGSVSTLTIQRTQQEDSAVYLCASSLSVRGGRRQETQYFGPGTRLLVL.

CDR3 region: CASSETSLSSYEQYF. In DNA, the CDR3 is TGCGCCAGCAGCGAGACTAGTCTCAGCTCCTACGAGCAGTACTTC. The chain links TRBV5-1 to TRBJ2-5; TRBD2 might be the D (6 bases). The DNA matches TRBJ2-7 better at its end, which makes the J call doubtful. This CDR3 contains 15 residues. Looked up from germline, CDR1 is SGHRS and CDR2 is YFSETQ.

Only one count was recorded for this clone. The genes are TRBV10-3 and TRBJ2-7; TRBD2 matches 11 bases. V shed 3 bases, J shed 2 bases, and the junction held 6 bases outside the gene matches. This CDR3 is built from 16 residues. Germline-derived CDR1 and CDR2 are ENHRY and SYGVKD. CDR3 protein: CAISDWGTSGPYEQYF. DNA of the CDR3: TGTGCCATCAGTGATTGGGGGACTAGCGGACCCTACGAGCAGTACTTC.

J is TRBJ1-3 and V is TRBV2, with D maybe TRBD1 (5 bases). The CDR3 loop spans 16 amino acids. V was clipped by 7 bases and J by 0 bases, with 16 bases between them. Germline CDR1 is SNHLY and CDR2 is FYNNEI. The CDR3 sequence: CASNEYYRFSGNTIYF. Here the CDR3 DNA reads TGTGCCAGCAACGAATATTACAGGTTCTCTGGAAACACCATATATTTT.

The chain uses TRBV19 and TRBJ1-2; 7 bases fit TRBD1. With V trimmed by 4 bases and J by 4 bases, 6 bases remained unmatched. Germline values: CDR1 LNHDA, CDR2 SQIVND (reference sequence). The CDR3 length is 14 residues. CDR3 region: CASSTRQGSYGYTF. CDR3 bases: TGTGCCAGTAGTACGCGACAGGGTAGCTATGGCTACACCTTC.

The rearrangement uses TRBV19 and TRBJ1-2; TRBD1 aligns across 11 bases. There are 13 residues in the CDR3. After removal of 10 bases from V and 10 bases from J, the junction contained 11 bases not matched to a gene. From germline, CDR1 is LNHDA and CDR2 SQIVND (reference sequence). As DNA, the CDR3 is TGTGCCATTTCAACCGGGACAGGGGGTGACTACACCTTC. It specifies CAISTGTGGDYTF.

This clone was recorded once. V gene TRBV23-1 combines with J gene TRBJ1-1; TRBD1 matches 8 bases. TRBV23-1 is given ORF status, its function remaining uncertain. V was pared by 9 bases and J by 5 bases, with 5 bases of the junction left unmatched. This CDR3 spans 12 amino acids. The CDR3 here is CARSGGETEAFF. CDR3 in DNA: TGCGCCAGGTCAGGGGGCGAAACTGAAGCTTTCTTT.

V is TRBV30 and J is TRBJ1-2; perhaps TRBD1 as D (6 bases). Per germline, CDR1 GTSNPN and CDR2 SVGIG (reference sequence). The CDR3 spans 14 residues. V gave up 3 bases and J gave up 0 bases, with 11 bases separating them. CDR3 bases: TGTGCCTGGAGCATACAGGGTACTAACTATGGCTACACCTTC. It yields the protein CAWSIQGTNYGYTF.

The chain couples TRBV7-3 to TRBJ1-2, with a possible D match to TRBD1 (6 bases). This CDR3 region has 15 residues. CDR1 is SGHTA and CDR2 is FQGTGA in the germline V gene. V was cut by 2 bases and J by 8 bases, with 18 bases left in between. This CDR3 reads CASSLDRSTAGGYTF. CDR3 DNA sequence: TGTGCCAGCAGCTTAGACAGGAGTACGGCTGGGGGCTACACCTTC.

The V gene is TRBV7-9, the J gene TRBJ1-4; D possibly corresponds to TRBD1 (6 bases). The CDR3 contains 14 residues. V was trimmed by 4 bases and J by 8 bases, leaving 14 bases between them. From germline, CDR1 is SEHNR and CDR2 FQNEAQ (reference sequence). The CDR3 spells CASSSQGGREKLFF. Here the CDR3 DNA reads TGTGCCAGCAGCTCACAGGGAGGGAGAGAAAAACTGTTTTTT.

V is TRBV28 and J is TRBJ1-1; 7 bases are shared with TRBD1. Germline V lookup: CDR1 MDHEN, CDR2 SYDVKM. This CDR3 has 16 amino acids. V shed 9 bases, J shed 2 bases, and the junction held 15 bases outside the gene matches. CDR3 in amino acids: CASITGASPFNTEAFF. CDR3 nucleotides: TGTGCCAGTATTACAGGGGCTAGTCCCTTCAACACTGAAGCTTTCTTT.

The chain combines TRBV6-5 with TRBJ1-3; TRBD1 matches at 7 bases. The CDR3 is made up of 15 amino acids. The trim removed 7 bases at V and 0 bases at J, leaving 6 bases unmatched. Germline V CDR1 and CDR2: MNHEY, SVGAGI. CDR3 DNA: TGTGCCAGCACCGTGGACAGGAGCTCTGGAAACACCATATATTTT. The encoded protein is CASTVDRSSGNTIYF.

This clone has a single count. V and J are TRBV7-9 and TRBJ2-3; a possible D gene is TRBD2 (5 bases). V lost 3 bases to trimming and J lost 6 bases, with 10 bases between them. The CDR3 extends over 13 amino acids. Germline loops: CDR1 SEHNR, CDR2 FQNEAQ (reference sequence). CDR3 in DNA: TGTGCCAGCAGCTTGGAGGTACGGGATACGCAGTATTTT. It codes for CASSLEVRDTQYF. The full variable domain, rest sourced from reference TRBV7-9 and TRBJ2-3, is DTGVSQNPRHKITKRGQNVTFRCDPISEHNRLYWYRQTLGQGPEFLTYFQNEAQLEKSRLLSDRFSAERPKGSFSTLEIQRTEQGDSAMYLCASSLEVRDTQYFGPGTRLTVL.